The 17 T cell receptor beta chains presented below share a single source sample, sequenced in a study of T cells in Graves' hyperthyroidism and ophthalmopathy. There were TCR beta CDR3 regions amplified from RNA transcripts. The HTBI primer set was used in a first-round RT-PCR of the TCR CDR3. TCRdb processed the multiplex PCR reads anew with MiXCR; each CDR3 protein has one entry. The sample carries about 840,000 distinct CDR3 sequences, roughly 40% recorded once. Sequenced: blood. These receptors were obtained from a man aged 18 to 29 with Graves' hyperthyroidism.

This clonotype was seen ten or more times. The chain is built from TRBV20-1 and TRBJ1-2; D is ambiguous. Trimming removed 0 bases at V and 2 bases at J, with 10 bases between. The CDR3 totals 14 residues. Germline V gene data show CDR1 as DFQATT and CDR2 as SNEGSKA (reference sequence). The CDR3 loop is CSARDLEGNYGYTF. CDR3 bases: TGCAGTGCTAGAGATCTTGAGGGAAACTATGGCTACACCTTC.

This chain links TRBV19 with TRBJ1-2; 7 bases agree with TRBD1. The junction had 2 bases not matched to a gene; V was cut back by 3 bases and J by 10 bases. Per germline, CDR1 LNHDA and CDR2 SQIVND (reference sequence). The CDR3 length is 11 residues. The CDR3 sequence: CASSIGTVYTF. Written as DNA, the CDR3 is TGTGCCAGTAGTATCGGGACAGTCTACACCTTC.

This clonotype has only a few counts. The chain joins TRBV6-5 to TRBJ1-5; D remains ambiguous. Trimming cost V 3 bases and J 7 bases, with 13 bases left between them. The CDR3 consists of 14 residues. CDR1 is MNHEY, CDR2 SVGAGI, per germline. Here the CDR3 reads CASSYGRVGQPQHF. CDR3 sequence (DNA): TGTGCCAGCAGTTATGGGAGGGTTGGGCAGCCCCAGCATTTT.

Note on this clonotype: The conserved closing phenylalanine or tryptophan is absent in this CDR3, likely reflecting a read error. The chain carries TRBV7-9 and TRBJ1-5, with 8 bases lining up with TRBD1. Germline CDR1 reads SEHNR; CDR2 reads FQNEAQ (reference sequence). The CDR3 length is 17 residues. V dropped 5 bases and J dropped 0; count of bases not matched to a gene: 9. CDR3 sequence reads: CASSRPRTGCSNQPQHL. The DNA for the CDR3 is TGTGCCAGCAGCAGACCGCGGACAGGGTGTAGCAATCAGCCCCAGCATCTT.

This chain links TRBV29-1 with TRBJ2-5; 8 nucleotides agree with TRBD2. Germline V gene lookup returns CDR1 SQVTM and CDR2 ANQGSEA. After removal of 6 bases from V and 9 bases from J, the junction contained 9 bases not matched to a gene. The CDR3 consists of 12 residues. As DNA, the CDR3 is TGCAGCGTCCCGGGGGGGACGGGGGCCCAGTACTTC. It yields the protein CSVPGGTGAQYF.

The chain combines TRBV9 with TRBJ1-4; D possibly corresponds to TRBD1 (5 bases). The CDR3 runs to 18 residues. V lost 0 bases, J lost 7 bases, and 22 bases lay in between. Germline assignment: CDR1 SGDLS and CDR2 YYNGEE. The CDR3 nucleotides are TGTGCCAGCAGCGTAGAGGGGAAGACTGAAGGGTGGAGTGAAAAACTGTTTTTT. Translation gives CASSVEGKTEGWSEKLFF.

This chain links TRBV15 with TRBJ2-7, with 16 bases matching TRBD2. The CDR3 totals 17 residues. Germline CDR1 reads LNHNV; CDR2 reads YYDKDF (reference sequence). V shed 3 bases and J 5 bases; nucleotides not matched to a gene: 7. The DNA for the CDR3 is TGTGCCACCAGCAGCGACGGGACTAGCGGGGGGGCGAACGAGCAGTACTTC. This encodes CATSSDGTSGGANEQYF.

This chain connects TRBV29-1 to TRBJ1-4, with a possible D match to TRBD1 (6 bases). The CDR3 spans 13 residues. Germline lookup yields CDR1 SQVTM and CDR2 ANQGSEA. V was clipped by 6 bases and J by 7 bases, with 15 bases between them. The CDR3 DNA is TGCAGCGTCCGAGGGGGTTTAGGTGAAAAACTGTTTTTT. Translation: CSVRGGLGEKLFF.

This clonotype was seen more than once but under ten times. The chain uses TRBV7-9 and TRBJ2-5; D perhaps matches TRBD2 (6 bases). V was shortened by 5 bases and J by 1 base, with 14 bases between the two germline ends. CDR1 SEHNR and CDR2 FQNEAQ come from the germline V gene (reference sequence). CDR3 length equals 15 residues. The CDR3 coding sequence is TGTGCCAGCAGCCGACCGCGGGACGCCCAAGAGACCCAGTACTTC. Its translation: CASSRPRDAQETQYF.

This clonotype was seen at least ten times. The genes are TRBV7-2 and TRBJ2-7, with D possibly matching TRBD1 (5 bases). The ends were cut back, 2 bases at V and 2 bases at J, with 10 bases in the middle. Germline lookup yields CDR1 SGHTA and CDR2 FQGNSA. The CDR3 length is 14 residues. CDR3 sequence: CASSLQGPTYEQYF. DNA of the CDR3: TGTGCCAGCAGCTTACAGGGCCCTACCTACGAGCAGTACTTC.

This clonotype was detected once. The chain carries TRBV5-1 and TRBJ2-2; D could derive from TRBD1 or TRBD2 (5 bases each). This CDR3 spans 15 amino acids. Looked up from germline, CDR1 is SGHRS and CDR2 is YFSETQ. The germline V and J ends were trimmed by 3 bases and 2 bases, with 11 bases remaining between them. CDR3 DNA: TGCGCCAGCAGCTGGGACGGACAAAACACCGGGGAGCTGTTTTTT. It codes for CASSWDGQNTGELFF.

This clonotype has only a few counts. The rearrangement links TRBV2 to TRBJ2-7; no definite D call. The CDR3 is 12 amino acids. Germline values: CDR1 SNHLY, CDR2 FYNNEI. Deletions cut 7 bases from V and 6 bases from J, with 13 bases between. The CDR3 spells CASTYGVAEQYF. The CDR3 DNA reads TGTGCCAGCACGTATGGGGTCGCCGAGCAGTACTTC.

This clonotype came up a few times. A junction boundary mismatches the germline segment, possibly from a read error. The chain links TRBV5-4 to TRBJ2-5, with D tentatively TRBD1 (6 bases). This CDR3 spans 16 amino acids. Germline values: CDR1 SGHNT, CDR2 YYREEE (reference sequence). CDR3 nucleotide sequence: TGCGCCAGCAGCCAAGTTCACGCAGGGGACAAGGAGACCCAGTACTTC. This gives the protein CASSQVHAGDKETQYF.

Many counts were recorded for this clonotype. The CDR3, as DNA: TGTGCCAGTAGTAGCCCGGGGAACACTGAAGCTTTCTTT. Amino acid sequence: CASSSPGNTEAFF. The rearrangement joins TRBV7-9 to TRBJ1-1; D not resolved. The CDR3 consists of 13 residues. From germline, CDR1 is SEHNR and CDR2 FQNEAQ (reference sequence). V was cut by 9 bases and J by 1 base, with 12 bases left in between.

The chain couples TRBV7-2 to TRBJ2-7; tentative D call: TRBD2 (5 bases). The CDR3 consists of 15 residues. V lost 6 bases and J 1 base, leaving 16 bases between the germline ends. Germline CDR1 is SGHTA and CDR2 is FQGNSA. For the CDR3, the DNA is TGTGCCAGCAGTCCACCGACGGGGATTTCCTACGAGCAGTACTTC. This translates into CASSPPTGISYEQYF.

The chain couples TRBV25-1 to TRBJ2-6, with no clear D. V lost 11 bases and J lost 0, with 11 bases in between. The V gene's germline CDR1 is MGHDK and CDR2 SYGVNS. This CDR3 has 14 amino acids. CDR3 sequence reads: CAADWTSGANVLTF. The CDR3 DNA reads TGTGCCGCCGACTGGACCTCTGGGGCCAACGTCCTGACTTTC.

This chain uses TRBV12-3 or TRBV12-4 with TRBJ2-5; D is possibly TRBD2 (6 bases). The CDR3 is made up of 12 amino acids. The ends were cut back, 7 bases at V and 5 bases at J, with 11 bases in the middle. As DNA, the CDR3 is TGTGCCAGCATGCGGGGCGCGGAGACCCAGTACTTC. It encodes CASMRGAETQYF.